This T cell receptor (beta chain) stems from a study of T cell repertoires in cytomegalovirus infection (dated by TCRdb to between 2019 and 2020). Regarding the study in general: Because public TCR beta signatures pointed to carriage of CMV infection together with the matching HLA type, the HLA type of each donor mattered for the analysis.

The paper as a whole reports these results and caveats: In both this cohort and an independent approximately 350-donor cohort, the cumulative frequency of public TCR beta family members distinguished carriers of CMV infection plus the relevant HLA type. The ex vivo response was dominated by HLA-C-restricted CMV-specific TCR beta clonotypes, which also provided the single most frequent clonotype in two of eight donors.

The CDR3 covers 14 residues, taking in both the cysteine and the phenylalanine. This entry keeps only the CDR3 DNA: 42 bases, framed from base 1. CDR1 and CDR2 (SGHVS, FQNEAQ) derive from the germline V gene. Here V drops 5 bases and J drops 8 bases, and the junction holds 7 bases not matched to any gene. Sequencer: Illumina HiSeq 1500. TCRdb redid the processing of the public reads, applying fastp at Q25 and MiXCR, and retained in-frame beta chains. Rows merge per CDR3 protein into single entries with the most common DNA and genes. Across this sample there are approximately 400,000 distinct CDR3 sequences, with about a third seen only once. The top ten constitute approximately 14% of the sample. This clonotype was observed at least ten times. Its antigen target is currently unknown. Base-call qualities are not available, and no considerably larger clone is one nucleotide away.

The sample consisted of PBMCs. The chain is made from TRBV7-8 and TRBJ2-1; TRBD1 agrees with 9 junctional bases. This TCR derives from a human donor in good health (CMV status not recorded). Some clones in this sample may be carry-over from other donors' samples. The CDR3 reads as follows: CASSLPRDRDEQFF. The DNA reads as follows: TGTGCCAGCAGCCTCCCCCGGGACAGGGATGAGCAGTTCTTC.